This is a list of T cell receptor beta chains from one sample in a study of blood T cell repertoires in COVID-19. Produced via immunoSEQ multiplex PCR; TCRdb's table is partial and in-frame only. The data contain fewer than 150,000 clones, about 87% of them singletons. The source material was peripheral blood. These receptors were collected from an elderly woman with acute or convalescent COVID-19. The CDR3 runs from the conserved cysteine through the conserved F or W. D genes are given only for firm matches. Size tells how often a clone was seen (once, few, many) or the class of an expanded clone, and some rows leave it out.

J gene | V gene | D gene | clone size | CDR3 protein | CDR3 DNA
TRBJ1-6 | TRBV9 | NA | NA | CASSVGGRQGNNSPLHF | TGTGCCAGCAGCGTAGGAGGCAGGCAGGGAAATAATTCACCCCTCCACTTT
TRBJ2-7 | TRBV7-3 | NA | NA | CASSLDLAYEQYF | TGTGCCAGCAGCTTAGATCTAGCCTACGAGCAGTACTTC
TRBJ1-2 | TRBV19 | TRBD1 | NA | CASRTTGLVYGYTF | TGTGCCAGTAGGACGACAGGGTTGGTCTATGGCTACACCTTC
TRBJ2-7 | TRBV6-6 | NA | NA | CASSVGGRNEQYF | TGTGCCAGCAGTGTTGGGGGGAGGAACGAGCAGTACTTC
TRBJ2-2 | TRBV5-1 | TRBD1 | few | CASSSGQGNTGELFF | TGCGCCAGCAGTTCGGGACAGGGAAACACCGGGGAGCTGTTTTTT
TRBJ2-5 | TRBV2 | NA | NA | CASSERAETQYF | TGTGCCAGCAGTGAGCGTGCGGAGACCCAGTACTTC
TRBJ2-5 | TRBV6-1 | NA | NA | CASSENSGPRETQYF | TGTGCCAGCAGTGAAAACAGTGGGCCGCGTGAGACCCAGTACTTC
TRBJ2-2 | TRBV19 | TRBD2 | NA | CASSIGAPGLAGDTNTGELFF | TGTGCCAGTAGTATTGGGGCCCCGGGACTAGCGGGGGACACGAACACCGGGGAGCTGTTTTTT
TRBJ2-7 | TRBV2 | TRBD2 | NA | CASSAAGTSGVYEQYF | TGTGCCAGCAGTGCAGCCGGGACTAGCGGGGTCTACGAGCAGTACTTC
TRBJ2-7 | TRBV7-7 | NA | NA | CASSRNRGLSYEQYF | TGTGCTAGCAGCCGTAACAGGGGACTGTCCTACGAGCAGTACTTC
TRBJ1-2 | TRBV19 | NA | NA | CASSSPGKLEERQFHYGYTF | TGTGCCAGTAGTTCCCCCGGAAAACTAGAGGAGCGCCAATTCCATTATGGCTACACCTTC
TRBJ2-7 | TRBV5-5 | NA | once | CASTTASSYEQYF | TGTGCCAGTACGACAGCAAGCTCCTACGAGCAGTACTTC
TRBJ2-1 | TRBV4-1 | TRBD1 | once | CASSSTGQGYNEQFF | TGCGCCAGCAGCTCCACCGGACAGGGGTACAATGAGCAGTTCTTC
TRBJ1-6 | TRBV6-5 | TRBD1 | NA | CASKGTGESPLHF | TGTGCCAGCAAGGGGACAGGGGAATCACCCCTCCACTTT
TRBJ2-2 | TRBV7-3 | NA | NA | CASSFSEGLTGELFF | TGTGCCAGCAGCTTTTCCGAGGGTTTGACCGGGGAGCTGTTTTTT
TRBJ1-1 | TRBV5-4 | TRBD1 | NA | CASSLDRGYSQAFF | TGTGCCAGCAGCTTGGACAGGGGATATTCCCAAGCTTTCTTT
TRBJ2-2 | TRBV7-2 | NA | once | CASSLLQITGELFF | TGTGCCAGCAGCTTACTACAGATTACCGGGGAGCTGTTTTTT
TRBJ1-4 | TRBV2 | NA | NA | CASSVLTQNEKLFF | TGTGCCAGCTCAGTGCTCACACAGAATGAAAAACTGTTTTTT
TRBJ1-6 | TRBV5-4 | TRBD1 | NA | CASSLGGQSSSYNSPLHF | TGTGCCAGCAGCTTGGGGGGACAGTCTAGCTCCTATAATTCACCCCTCCACTTT
TRBJ1-1 | TRBV29-1 | TRBD1 | NA | CSARDRGRTEAFF | TGCAGCGCTCGGGACAGGGGAAGAACTGAAGCTTTCTTT
TRBJ2-3 | TRBV5-1 | NA | NA | CASSFGSSTDTQYF | TGCGCCAGCAGCTTCGGGAGTAGCACAGATACGCAGTATTTT
TRBJ1-5 | TRBV6-6 | NA | NA | CASSYLTGFLQPQHF | TGTGCCAGCAGTTACCTCACAGGGTTTCTTCAGCCCCAGCATTTT
TRBJ1-2 | TRBV27 | NA | NA | CASSFGGDYGYTF | TGTGCCAGCAGTTTTGGGGGCGACTATGGCTACACCTTC
TRBJ1-2 | TRBV18 | NA | NA | CASSPRDYYGYTF | TGTGCCAGCTCACCACGGGACTACTATGGCTACACCTTC